This T cell receptor (beta chain) is from a study of control samples from healthy donors and cancer patients. This clone was seen more than once but under ten times. Method: immunoSEQ multiplex PCR; TCRdb's copy keeps in-frame clones and lacks some. The sample lists 70,000 to 90,000 clones, 85% to 90% occurring once. Sequencing was carried out using PBMCs. This receptor was obtained from a woman aged 60 to 75 with head and neck cancer.

CDR3 in amino acids: CASSPRGGNQPQHF. CDR3 in DNA: TGTGCCAGCAGTCCCCGGGGCGGCAATCAGCCCCAGCATTTT. The chain has TRBV27 and TRBJ1-5; tentative D call: TRBD1 (5 bases). The V end lost 5 bases, the J end lost 2 bases, and 10 bases lay between the germline ends. Germline V gene sequence: CDR1 MNHEY, CDR2 SMNVEV (reference sequence). CDR3 length: 14 amino acids.